The entry below describes one TCR beta chain. Its target is unknown. Primers for the PCR totalled 60 Vbeta and 13 Jbeta. Sequencing used immunoSEQ multiplex PCR; TCRdb keeps in-frame clones, though not all of them. The sample holds roughly 180,000 clones, roughly 75% seen once. V dropped 4 bases and J dropped 4 bases, with 8 bases sitting between them. The germline V gene has CDR1 SGHAT and CDR2 FQNNGV. CDR3 size: 12 residues. This specimen comes from a study of cytomegalovirus exposure and HLA in healthy donors. General study points: An analysis that was carried out later associated 15,000 to 20,000 TCR beta sequences with HLA alleles at 0.05 false discovery rate. Despite most TCR sequences being rare, some public TCRs occurred in many donors. The sole available immune exposure information was CMV serostatus.

This receptor was obtained from a female donor in good health and CMV-seronegative. V and J are TRBV11-2 and TRBJ2-7; unclear D gene. The source material was PBMCs. The CDR3 DNA is TGTGCCAGCAGCTCCAACAGTTACGAGCAGTACTTC. Amino acid sequence: CASSSNSYEQYF. The complete variable domain, with remaining parts taken from reference TRBV11-2 and TRBJ2-7, reads EAGVAQSPRYKIIEKRQSVAFWCNPISGHATLYWYQQILGQGPKLLIQFQNNGVVDDSQLPKDRFSAERLKGVDSTLKIQPAKLEDSAVYLCASSSNSYEQYFGPGTRLTVT.